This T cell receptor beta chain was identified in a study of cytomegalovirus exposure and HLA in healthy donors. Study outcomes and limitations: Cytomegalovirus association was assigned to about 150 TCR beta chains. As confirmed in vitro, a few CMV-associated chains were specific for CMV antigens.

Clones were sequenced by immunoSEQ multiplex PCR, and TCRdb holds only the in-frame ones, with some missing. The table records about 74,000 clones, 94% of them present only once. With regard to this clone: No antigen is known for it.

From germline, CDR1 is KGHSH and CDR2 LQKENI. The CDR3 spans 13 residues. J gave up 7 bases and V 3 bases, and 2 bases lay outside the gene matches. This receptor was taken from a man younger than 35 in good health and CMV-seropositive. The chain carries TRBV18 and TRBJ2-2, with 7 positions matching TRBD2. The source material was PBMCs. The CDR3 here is CASSPAGDGELFF. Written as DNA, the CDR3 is TGTGCCAGCTCACCGGCGGGGGACGGGGAGCTGTTTTTT.